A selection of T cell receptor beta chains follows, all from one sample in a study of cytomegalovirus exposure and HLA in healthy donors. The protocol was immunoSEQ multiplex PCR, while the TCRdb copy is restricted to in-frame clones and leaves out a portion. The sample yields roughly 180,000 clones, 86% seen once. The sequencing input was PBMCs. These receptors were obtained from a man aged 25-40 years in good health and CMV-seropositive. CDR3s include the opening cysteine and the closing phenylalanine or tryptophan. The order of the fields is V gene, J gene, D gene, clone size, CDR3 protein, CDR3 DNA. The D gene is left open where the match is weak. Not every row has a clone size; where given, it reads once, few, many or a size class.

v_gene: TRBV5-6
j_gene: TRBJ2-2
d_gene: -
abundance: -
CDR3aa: CASSLAGNTGELFF
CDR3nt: TGTGCCAGCAGCTTGGCGGGGAACACCGGGGAGCTGTTTTTT

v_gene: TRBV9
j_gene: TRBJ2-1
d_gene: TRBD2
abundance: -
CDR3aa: CASSVASGVIEQFF
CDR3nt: TGTGCCAGCAGCGTAGCCAGCGGGGTAATTGAGCAGTTCTTC

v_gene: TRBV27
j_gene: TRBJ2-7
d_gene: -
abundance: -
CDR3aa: CASSSGFGYEQYF
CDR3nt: TGTGCCAGCAGTTCGGGTTTTGGCTACGAGCAGTACTTC

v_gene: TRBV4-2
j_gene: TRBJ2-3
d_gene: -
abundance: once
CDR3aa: CASSPRTAGVADTQYF
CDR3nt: TGTGCCAGCAGCCCTCGGACGGCTGGGGTAGCAGATACGCAGTATTTT

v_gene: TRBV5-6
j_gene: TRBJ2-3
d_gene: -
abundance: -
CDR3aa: CASSLAESTDTQYF
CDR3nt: TGTGCCAGCAGCTTGGCGGAGAGCACAGATACGCAGTATTTT

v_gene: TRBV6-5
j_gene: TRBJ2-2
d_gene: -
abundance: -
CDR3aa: CASSRGAEELFF
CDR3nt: TGTGCCAGCAGTCGGGGGGCCGAGGAGCTGTTTTTT

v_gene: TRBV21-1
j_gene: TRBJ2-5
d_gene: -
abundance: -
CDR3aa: CASSKGGEETQYF
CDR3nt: TGTGCCAGCAGCAAAGGAGGTGAAGAGACCCAGTACTTC

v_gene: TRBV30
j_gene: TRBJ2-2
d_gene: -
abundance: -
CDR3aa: CAWRRRWATNTGELFF
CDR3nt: TGTGCCTGGAGACGGCGGTGGGCCACGAACACCGGGGAGCTGTTTTTT

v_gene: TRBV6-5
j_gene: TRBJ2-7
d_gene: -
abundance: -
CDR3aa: CASTRPTPYEQYF
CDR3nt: TGTGCCAGTACCAGACCAACCCCCTACGAGCAGTACTTC

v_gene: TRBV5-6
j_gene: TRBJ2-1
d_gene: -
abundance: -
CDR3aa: CAVSSMLVYNEQFF
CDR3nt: TGTGCCGTGTCCTCGATGTTGGTATACAATGAGCAGTTCTTC

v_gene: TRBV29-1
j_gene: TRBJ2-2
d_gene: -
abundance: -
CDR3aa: CSAEAQPNTGELFF
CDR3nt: TGCAGCGCCGAGGCACAGCCGAACACCGGGGAGCTGTTTTTT

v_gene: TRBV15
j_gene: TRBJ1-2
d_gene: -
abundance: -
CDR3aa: CATSMGLTGTYGYTF
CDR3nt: TGTGCCACCAGCATGGGACTGACAGGTACCTATGGCTACACCTTC

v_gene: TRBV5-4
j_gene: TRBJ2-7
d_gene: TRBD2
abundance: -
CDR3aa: CASSPGTSIYEQYF
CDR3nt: TGTGCCAGCAGCCCCGGGACTAGCATCTACGAGCAGTACTTC

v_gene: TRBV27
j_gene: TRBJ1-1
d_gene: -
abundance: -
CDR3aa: CASSLQGGDTEAFF
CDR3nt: TGTGCCAGCAGTTTACAGGGAGGGGACACTGAAGCTTTCTTT

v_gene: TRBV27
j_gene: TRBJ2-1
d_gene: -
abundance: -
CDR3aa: CASSPQGGFYNEQFF
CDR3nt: TGTGCCAGCAGCCCCCAGGGTGGGTTCTACAATGAGCAGTTCTTC

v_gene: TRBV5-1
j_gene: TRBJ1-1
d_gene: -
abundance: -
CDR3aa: CASSLGQLKTEAFF
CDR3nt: TGCGCCAGCAGCTTGGGTCAACTGAAGACTGAAGCTTTCTTT

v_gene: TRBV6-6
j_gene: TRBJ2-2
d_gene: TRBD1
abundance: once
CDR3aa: CAGQGGAGELFF
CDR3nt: TGTGCCGGACAGGGAGGAGCCGGGGAGCTGTTTTTT

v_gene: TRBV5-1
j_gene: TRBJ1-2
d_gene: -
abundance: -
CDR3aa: CASSLEDSNYGYTF
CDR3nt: TGCGCCAGCAGCTTGGAGGACAGTAACTATGGCTACACCTTC

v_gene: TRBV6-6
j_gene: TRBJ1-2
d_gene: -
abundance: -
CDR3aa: CASSYSSGDYYGYTF
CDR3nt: TGTGCCAGCAGTTACTCGTCAGGGGACTACTATGGCTACACCTTC

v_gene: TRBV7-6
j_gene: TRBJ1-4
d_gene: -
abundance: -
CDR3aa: CASSFGDEKLFF
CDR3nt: TGTGCCAGCAGCTTTGGCGATGAAAAACTGTTTTTT

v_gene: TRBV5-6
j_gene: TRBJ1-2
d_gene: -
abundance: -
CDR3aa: CASSPGRHYGYTF
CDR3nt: TGTGCCAGCAGCCCCGGCAGGCACTATGGCTACACCTTC

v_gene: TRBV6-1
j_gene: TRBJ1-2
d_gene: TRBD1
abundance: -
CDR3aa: CASSASTGADGYTF
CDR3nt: TGTGCCAGCAGTGCCTCCACAGGGGCTGATGGCTACACCTTC

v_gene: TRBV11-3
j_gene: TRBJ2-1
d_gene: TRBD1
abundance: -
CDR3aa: CASSKHGQGLLDNEQFF
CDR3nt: TGTGCCAGCAGCAAACACGGACAGGGTCTTCTCGACAATGAGCAGTTCTTC

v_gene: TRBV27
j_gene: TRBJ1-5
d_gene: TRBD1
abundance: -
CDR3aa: CASSPRTGLSNQPQHF
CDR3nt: TGTGCCAGCAGTCCCCGGACAGGGTTGTCAAATCAGCCCCAGCATTTT

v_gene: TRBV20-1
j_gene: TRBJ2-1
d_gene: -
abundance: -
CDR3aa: CSARPFNEQFF
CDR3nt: TGCAGTGCTAGACCTTTCAATGAGCAGTTCTTC

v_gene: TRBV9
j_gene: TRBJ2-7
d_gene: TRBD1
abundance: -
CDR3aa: CASSEQGSRYEQYF
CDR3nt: TGTGCCAGCAGCGAACAGGGGAGTAGGTACGAGCAGTACTTC

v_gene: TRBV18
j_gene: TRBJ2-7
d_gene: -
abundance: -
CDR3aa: CASSPGAALPYEQYF
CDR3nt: TGTGCCAGCTCACCGGGGGCCGCCCTCCCCTACGAGCAGTACTTC

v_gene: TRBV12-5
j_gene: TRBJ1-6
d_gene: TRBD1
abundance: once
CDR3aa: CASGTGQGDSPLHF
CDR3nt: TGTGCTAGTGGTACAGGACAGGGCGATTCACCCCTCCACTTT

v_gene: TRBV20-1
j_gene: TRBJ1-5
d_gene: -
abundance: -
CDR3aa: CSAPIEGPQHF
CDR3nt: TGCAGTGCCCCCATTGAGGGGCCCCAGCATTTT

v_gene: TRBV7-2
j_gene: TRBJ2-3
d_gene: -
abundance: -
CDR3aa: CASSLARTDTQYF
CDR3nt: TGTGCCAGCAGTCTTGCCCGCACAGATACGCAGTATTTT

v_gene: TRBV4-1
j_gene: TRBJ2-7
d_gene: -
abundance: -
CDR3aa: CASSQPGRSPPYEQYF
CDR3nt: TGCGCCAGCAGCCAACCAGGTAGAAGCCCGCCGTACGAGCAGTACTTC

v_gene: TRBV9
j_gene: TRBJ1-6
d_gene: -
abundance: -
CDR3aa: CASSAGQSPSSYNSPLHF
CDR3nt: TGTGCCAGCAGCGCCGGACAGAGTCCAAGCTCCTATAATTCACCCCTCCACTTT